The 11 T cell receptor beta chains below come from one sample, sequenced in a study of blood T cell repertoires in COVID-19 (dated by TCRdb to the early 2020s). Receptor libraries were prepared by the immunoSEQ multiplex PCR assay. What TCRdb holds here is the immuneACCESS table cut down to in-frame rearrangements. Part of the clones is not present; checked against another copy, under half of the missing clones reflect an unresolved V gene, and the others are unexplained. Across this sample there are 70,000 or so clones, with 90% seen only once. The leading ten clones occupy 1.5% of the sample. Sequenced input: peripheral blood. The receptors derive from a man between 45 and 60 years old with acute or convalescent COVID-19.

This chain joins TRBV27 and TRBJ1-4, with TRBD1 identical over 7 bases. Germline V gene data show CDR1 as MNHEY and CDR2 as SMNVEV (reference sequence). Losses at the gene ends were 3 bases for V and 6 bases for J; bases not matched to a gene: 4. The CDR3 loop spans 14 amino acids. The CDR3 here is CASSLNRGYEKLFF. Here the CDR3 DNA reads TGTGCCAGCAGTTTGAACAGGGGCTATGAAAAACTGTTTTTT.

The chain links TRBV2 to TRBJ1-3, with D maybe TRBD1 (6 bases). CDR3 size: 14 residues. V lost 7 bases and J lost 2, with 12 bases in between. CDR1 SNHLY and CDR2 FYNNEI come from the germline V gene. CDR3 DNA sequence: TGTGCCAGCAAACTACAGGGACCTGGAAACACCATATATTTT. Protein: CASKLQGPGNTIYF.

V usage is TRBV5-6 and J usage is TRBJ2-7; 9 bases fit TRBD1. The germline gives CDR1 SGHDT, CDR2 YYEEEE. V was pared by 4 bases and J by 2 bases, with 7 bases of the junction left unmatched. This CDR3 comprises 15 residues. CDR3 region: CASSQEGTGPYEQYV. In DNA form, the CDR3 reads TGTGCCAGCAGCCAGGAAGGGACAGGGCCCTACGAGCAGTACGTC.

The rearrangement uses TRBV5-4 and TRBJ2-2, with 8 bases fitting TRBD1. V shed 1 base and J 5 bases; nucleotides not matched to a gene: 7. CDR1 is SGHNT, CDR2 YYREEE, per germline (reference sequence). CDR3 length: 16 amino acids. CDR3 amino acids: CASSLWTGSWTGELFF. CDR3 sequence (DNA): TGTGCCAGCAGCTTGTGGACAGGGAGTTGGACCGGGGAGCTGTTTTTT.

This rearrangement joins TRBV29-1 to TRBJ2-6, with D possibly being TRBD2 (6 bases). V lost 3 bases, J lost 2 bases, and 11 bases lay in between. The germline CDR1 and CDR2 sequences are SQVTM and ANQGSEA. The CDR3 totals 15 residues. The chain's CDR3 is CSVEEWGAGANVLTF. CDR3 nucleotide sequence: TGCAGCGTTGAGGAATGGGGGGCTGGGGCCAACGTCCTGACTTTC.

The chain employs TRBV29-1 and TRBJ1-4, with TRBD1 as a possible D gene (5 bases). Germline V gene sequence: CDR1 SQVTM, CDR2 ANQGSEA. V was clipped by 5 bases and J by 7 bases, with 11 bases between them. CDR3 length: 12 residues. The CDR3 here is CSVYAGAEKLFF. CDR3 in DNA: TGCAGCGTTTATGCTGGGGCTGAAAAACTGTTTTTT.

This clone showed up just a few times. The chain combines TRBV4-1 with TRBJ1-5, with no clear D. V lost 8 bases to trimming and J lost 4 bases, with 12 bases between them. The germline CDR1 and CDR2 sequences are MGHRA and YSYEKL. The CDR3 loop spans 13 amino acids. CDR3 nucleotides: TGCGCCAGCGGAGGGCAGACTAATCAGCCCCAGCATTTT. Amino acids: CASGGQTNQPQHF.

The chain joins TRBV10-3 to TRBJ2-2, with 7 bases fitting TRBD1. Germline CDR1 and CDR2: ENHRY and SYGVKD. The V gene end was trimmed by 1 base and the J gene end by 3 bases; junction bases not matched to a gene: 2. The CDR3 totals 15 residues. The CDR3, as DNA: TGTGCCATCAGTGAGTTGGGGACAGACACCGGGGAGCTGTTTTTT. Its translation: CAISELGTDTGELFF.

V is TRBV28 and J is TRBJ1-2; 7 nucleotides match TRBD1. Germline assignment: CDR1 MDHEN and CDR2 SYDVKM. The CDR3 consists of 14 residues. V lost 4 bases, J lost 3 bases, and 5 bases stayed unmatched. CDR3 in amino acids: CASSSGTAYYGYTF. DNA of the CDR3: TGTGCCAGCAGTTCGGGGACAGCTTACTATGGCTACACCTTC.

This clone came up once. The chain joins TRBV28 to TRBJ2-7, with D possibly matching TRBD2 (5 bases). Trimming cost V 4 bases and J 8 bases, with 15 bases left between them. The CDR3 covers 13 residues. The germline gives CDR1 MDHEN, CDR2 SYDVKM. The CDR3: CASSSPSTMQQYF. CDR3 nucleotides: TGTGCCAGCAGTTCCCCTAGCACCATGCAGCAGTACTTC.

This chain joins TRBV27 and TRBJ1-5; D not resolved. The length of the CDR3 is 16 residues. Trimming removed 6 bases at V and 4 bases at J, with 19 bases between. Germline V gene lookup returns CDR1 MNHEY and CDR2 SMNVEV (reference sequence). CDR3 DNA: TGTGCCAGCAGACCCCCCCTGGGCAGTCAGAATCAGCCCCAGCATTTT. Translating it yields CASRPPLGSQNQPQHF.